These 26 T cell receptor beta chains originate from one sample sequenced in a study of blood T cell repertoires in COVID-19. Assay used: immunoSEQ multiplex PCR; TCRdb lists only in-frame clones, some missing. The sample shows fewer than 700,000 clones, roughly nine tenths of them seen only once. The source material was peripheral blood. These receptors were taken from a woman between 50 and 59 years old with COVID-19, enrolled during active disease.

The chain couples TRBV7-3 to TRBJ2-1, with 15 bases identical to TRBD2. The CDR3 runs to 15 residues. The V and J ends lost 6 bases and 9 bases, in that order; junction bases with no gene match: 6. Germline assignment: CDR1 SGHTA and CDR2 FQGTGA. CDR3 sequence (DNA): TGTGCCAGCAGTGTGGGACTAGCGGGGGGTGGTGAGCAGTTCTTC. It codes for CASSVGLAGGGEQFF. Full variable domain (remainder filled in from reference TRBV7-3 and TRBJ2-1): GAGVSQTPSNKVTEKGKYVELRCDPISGHTALYWYRQSLGQGPEFLIYFQGTGAADDSGLPNDRFFAVRPEGSVSTLKIQRTERGDSAVYLCASSVGLAGGGEQFFGPGTRLTVL.

On this clone: An end of the junction differs from the germline gene, which may be a read error. V usage is TRBV30 and J usage is TRBJ2-7, with TRBD1 as a possible D gene (6 bases). Germline assignment: CDR1 GTSNPN and CDR2 SVGIG (reference sequence). This CDR3 spans 12 amino acids. The CDR3 DNA follows: TGTGCCTGGAGTATAATCCGGGACACTAGGTTCTTC. Its translation is CAWSIIRDTRFF.

The rearrangement uses TRBV5-1 and TRBJ2-1; a weak D match, TRBD1 (6 bases). Germline CDR1 reads SGHRS; CDR2 reads YFSETQ. This CDR3 has 14 residues. V was cut by 3 bases and J by 5 bases, with 12 bases left in between. The CDR3 bases are TGCGCCAGCAGCTCCGGGACACTAAACAATGAGCAGTTCTTC. Amino acid sequence: CASSSGTLNNEQFF. Complete variable domain (other parts from reference TRBV5-1 and TRBJ2-1): KAGVTQTPRYLIKTRGQQVTLSCSPISGHRSVSWYQQTPGQGLQFLFEYFSETQRNKGNFPGRFSGRQFSNSRSEMNVSTLELGDSALYLCASSSGTLNNEQFFGPGTRLTVL.

The rearrangement links TRBV4-1 to TRBJ1-2; tentative D call: TRBD1 (5 bases). The CDR3 covers 14 residues. Trimming left V 4 bases short and J 3 bases short, with 12 bases between. Germline CDR1 reads MGHRA; CDR2 reads YSYEKL. The CDR3 spells CASSPFGRDYGYTF. For the CDR3, the DNA is TGCGCCAGCAGCCCGTTTGGCAGGGACTATGGCTACACCTTC.

Points on this clone: The same CDR3 also results from other DNA sequences found in this sample. This sequence joins TRBV9 and TRBJ1-3; D not resolved. V lost 0 bases and J 0 bases, leaving 4 bases between the germline ends. Germline V CDR1 and CDR2: SGDLS, YYNGEE. The CDR3 totals 14 residues. The CDR3 reads CASSVGSSGNTIYF. CDR3 nucleotide sequence: TGTGCCAGCAGCGTAGGGAGCTCTGGAAACACCATATATTTT.

The V and J genes are TRBV19 and TRBJ2-2, with D uncertain. Germline loops: CDR1 LNHDA, CDR2 SQIVND (reference sequence). This CDR3 is built from 12 residues. The V end was cut by 6 bases, the J end by 5 bases, with 7 bases between. DNA for the CDR3: TGTGCCAGTAGAGCCGCGACCGGGGAGCTGTTTTTT. Translation gives CASRAATGELFF. Together with reference TRBV19 and TRBJ2-2, the CDR3 gives the full variable domain: DGGITQSPKYLFRKEGQNVTLSCEQNLNHDAMYWYRQDPGQGLRLIYYSQIVNDFQKGDIAEGYSVSREKKESFPLTVTSAQKNPTAFYLCASRAATGELFFGEGSRLTVL.

A single count supports this clone. The chain combines TRBV29-1 with TRBJ1-1, with no clear D. Per the germline V gene, CDR1 is SQVTM and CDR2 is ANQGSEA. The CDR3 extends over 13 amino acids. V was cut by 3 bases and J by 1 base, with 9 bases left in between. The CDR3 reads CSVEEVWNTEAFF. In DNA form, the CDR3 reads TGCAGCGTTGAGGAGGTGTGGAACACTGAAGCTTTCTTT.

The chain employs TRBV4-1 and TRBJ1-2; D remains unclear. CDR3 size: 15 residues. The V gene's germline CDR1 is MGHRA and CDR2 YSYEKL. Trimming removed 0 bases at V and 4 bases at J, with 12 bases between. The CDR3 nucleotides read TGCGCCAGCAGCCAAGATCAGGAACCACCCTATGGCTACACCTTC. It yields the protein CASSQDQEPPYGYTF.

The count of this clone is one. CDR3 nucleotides: TGTGCCAGAGTCCTGACGGACAGGAAGGTGGGAAACGAGCAGTACTTC. This codes for CARVLTDRKVGNEQYF. The V and J genes are TRBV21-1 and TRBJ2-7; the D segment call TRBD1 is taken from the table without a DNA check. TRBV21-1 is shown as a pseudogene. The CDR3 is 16 residues long.

The chain recombines TRBV11-3 with TRBJ2-7, with a possible D match to TRBD2 (5 bases). The germline V gene encodes CDR1 SGHNT and CDR2 YENEEA. Trimming removed 1 base from V and 3 bases from J, with 10 bases in between. CDR3 size: 14 residues. The CDR3 loop is CASSLGASSYEQYF. In DNA form, the CDR3 reads TGTGCCAGCAGCTTAGGAGCTAGCAGCTACGAGCAGTACTTC.

The chain combines TRBV9 with TRBJ1-6; possibly TRBD1 for D (5 bases). V lost 1 base and J lost 8, with 10 bases in between. The CDR3 spans 14 residues. The V gene's germline CDR1 is SGDLS and CDR2 YYNGEE. For the CDR3, the DNA is TGTGCCAGCAGCGTATCCAGGGCGGATTCACCCCTCCACTTT. This gives the protein CASSVSRADSPLHF.

V and J are TRBV4-1 and TRBJ1-5; D might be TRBD1 (5 bases). Trimming took off 1 base at V and 3 bases at J, with 13 bases between the two ends. This CDR3 contains 16 residues. The germline gives CDR1 MGHRA, CDR2 YSYEKL. CDR3 residues: CASSQGELGLNQPQHF. CDR3 DNA: TGCGCCAGCAGCCAAGGAGAGTTGGGACTCAATCAGCCCCAGCATTTT.

The chain joins TRBV29-1 to TRBJ2-5; a possible D gene is TRBD1 (5 bases). Germline-derived CDR1 and CDR2 are SQVTM and ANQGSEA. V lost 0 bases to trimming and J lost 5 bases, with 13 bases between them. The CDR3 runs 14 residues. The CDR3 sequence: CSVEDQGVGETQYF. The DNA for the CDR3 is TGCAGCGTTGAAGATCAAGGGGTCGGGGAGACCCAGTACTTC.

The chain uses TRBV20-1 and TRBJ2-5, with 7 bases identical to TRBD2. The germline CDR1 and CDR2 sequences are DFQATT and SNEGSKA (reference sequence). This CDR3 has 15 residues. V shed 3 bases, J shed 5 bases, and the junction held 12 bases outside the gene matches. CDR3 in amino acids: CSASSSGGLPETQYF. The CDR3 DNA reads TGCAGTGCTAGTTCTTCCGGGGGACTACCGGAGACCCAGTACTTC.

This clone was observed a single time. This chain uses TRBV6-1 with TRBJ2-5; D ambiguous. This CDR3 is built from 13 residues. From germline, CDR1 is MNHNS and CDR2 SASEGT. The V gene lost 2 bases and the J gene lost 7 bases, with 11 bases spanning the gap. The CDR3 is CASSEWQAGTQYF. CDR3 nucleotides: TGTGCCAGCAGTGAATGGCAGGCCGGGACCCAGTACTTC.

This sequence joins TRBV4-1 and TRBJ1-4; no reliable D call. Per germline, CDR1 MGHRA and CDR2 YSYEKL. Trimming removed 0 bases from V and 0 bases from J, with 8 bases in between. The CDR3 loop spans 16 amino acids. CDR3 bases: TGCGCCAGCAGCCAAGATCCGGGGTCAACTAATGAAAAACTGTTTTTT. Its translation is CASSQDPGSTNEKLFF.

This chain connects TRBV11-3 to TRBJ2-3; 14 bases fit TRBD2. Germline CDR1 reads SGHNT; CDR2 reads YENEEA. V was clipped by 4 bases and J by 4 bases; unmatched bases: 1. The CDR3 is 15 amino acids. CDR3 sequence reads: CASSSGLAGADTQYF. CDR3 sequence (DNA): TGTGCCAGCAGCTCGGGACTAGCGGGGGCAGATACGCAGTATTTT.

In regard to this clone: The same CDR3 also results from other DNA sequences found in this sample. The gene calls are TRBV19 and TRBJ1-3, with 9 bases lining up with TRBD1. The germline V gene has CDR1 LNHDA and CDR2 SQIVND (reference sequence). With 3 bases clipped from V and 7 bases from J, the junction kept 1 base outside the gene matches. The CDR3 length is 13 residues. This CDR3 is CASSIGQGNTIYF. DNA for the CDR3: TGTGCCAGTAGTATCGGACAGGGGAACACCATATATTTT.

Only a few counts were recorded for this clone. This chain connects TRBV7-9 to TRBJ1-3; 10 bases map to TRBD1. The CDR3 extends over 14 amino acids. V trimming: 5 bases; J trimming: 8 bases; junction bases outside the gene matches: 6. Germline lookup yields CDR1 SEHNR and CDR2 FQNEAQ (reference sequence). The CDR3 loop is CASSPDRGSYTIYF. DNA of the CDR3: TGTGCCAGCAGCCCGGACAGGGGGTCATACACCATATATTTT. The whole variable domain, filled in from reference TRBV7-9 and TRBJ1-3, reads DTGVSQNPRHKITKRGQNVTFRCDPISEHNRLYWYRQTLGQGPEFLTYFQNEAQLEKSRLLSDRFSAERPKGSFSTLEIQRTEQGDSAMYLCASSPDRGSYTIYFGEGSWLTVV.

The rearrangement uses TRBV5-1 and TRBJ1-2; 9 nucleotides match TRBD1. Germline V gene lookup returns CDR1 SGHRS and CDR2 YFSETQ. The J segment lost 3 bases and the V segment lost 4 bases, leaving 4 bases of the junction unmatched. This CDR3 is built from 14 residues. The chain's CDR3 is CASSVGQGDYGYTF. In nucleotides, the CDR3 is TGCGCCAGCAGCGTGGGACAGGGCGACTATGGCTACACCTTC.

The chain carries TRBV11-2 and TRBJ2-1; TRBD1 aligns across 12 bases. The CDR3 sequence is 15 residues long. With 4 bases clipped from V and 6 bases from J, the junction kept 4 bases outside the gene matches. CDR1 is SGHAT and CDR2 is FQNNGV in the germline V gene. CDR3 DNA sequence: TGTGCCAGCAGCTCCCCGGGACAGGGGGCCAATGAGCAGTTCTTC. Protein product: CASSSPGQGANEQFF.

The genes are TRBV5-1 and TRBJ1-1; no clear D. Germline V CDR1 and CDR2: SGHRS, YFSETQ. The CDR3 is made up of 15 amino acids. Trimming stripped 0 bases from V and 5 bases from J, with 14 bases between. CDR3 sequence reads: CASSLAPGLETEAFF. The CDR3 nucleotides are TGCGCCAGCAGCTTGGCTCCGGGTCTGGAGACTGAAGCTTTCTTT.

The J gene is TRBJ1-5, the V gene TRBV6-5, with D unclear. This CDR3 comprises 16 residues. The germline CDR1 and CDR2 sequences are MNHEY and SVGAGI. The ends were cut back, 4 bases at V and 6 bases at J, with 19 bases in the middle. The CDR3 loop reads CASSSTPAKRGQPQHF. The DNA for the CDR3 is TGTGCCAGCAGTTCCACCCCCGCCAAACGGGGTCAGCCCCAGCATTTT.

The chain combines TRBV28 with TRBJ2-7; a possible D gene is TRBD1 (5 bases). The germline V and J ends were trimmed by 5 bases and 4 bases, with 15 bases remaining between them. From germline, CDR1 is MDHEN and CDR2 SYDVKM. The CDR3 contains 14 residues. In DNA form, the CDR3 reads TGTGCCAGCAGTCCCCAGGGCGGTTGGTACGAGCAGTACTTC. This encodes CASSPQGGWYEQYF.

The chain joins TRBV5-4 to TRBJ2-2, with D tentatively TRBD1 (5 bases). This CDR3 region has 16 residues. The V end was cut by 4 bases, the J end by 4 bases, with 17 bases between. Germline V lookup: CDR1 SGHNT, CDR2 YYREEE (reference sequence). The CDR3: CASSPEGAGPTGELFF. As DNA, the CDR3 is TGTGCCAGCAGCCCCGAAGGGGCAGGGCCCACCGGGGAGCTGTTTTTT.

The chain combines TRBV10-2 with TRBJ2-1, with a tentative D call TRBD2 (7 bases). V lost 7 bases and J lost 3, with 16 bases in between. Germline loops: CDR1 WSHSY, CDR2 SAAADI. This CDR3 region has 15 residues. CDR3 in DNA: TGCGCCAGCATAAGGGGGGGCCTAGGCTACAATGAGCAGTTCTTC. Protein sequence: CASIRGGLGYNEQFF.